This TCR beta chain originates from a study of CD8 T cells in ankylosing spondylitis. Study-wide results and limits: Matched synovial fluid from ankylosing spondylitis patients was reported to be enriched for disease-linked clones. Relatively scarce in peripheral blood, disease-linked clones were CD8+. Both synovial fluid and blood in reactive arthritis had previously been reported to carry some motif variants. Eight highly homologous variants formed a TCR beta motif that appeared characteristic of ankylosing spondylitis blood.

CDR3 length: 16 amino acids. Trimming took 5 bases from V and 0 from J, leaving 13 bases between them. Germline V CDR1 and CDR2: SEHNR, FQNEAQ (reference sequence). Researchers built TCR beta libraries using quantitative 5'-RACE with molecular barcodes. A single record per CDR3 protein comes from TCRdb applying MiXCR to the 5' RACE reads. The sample yields some 400,000 distinct CDR3 sequences, 20% to 25% seen once. This clonotype was counted only a few times. Its antigen remains unknown. The receptor was derived from a male donor with ankylosing spondylitis. Sequencing input: blood, either unsorted or a sorted T cell fraction (not recorded which). This chain uses TRBV7-9 with TRBJ1-4; D is ambiguous. CDR3 nucleotide sequence: TGTGCCAGCAGCAAACCCGTCAGCTCAACTAATGAAAAACTGTTTTTT. Its protein product is CASSKPVSSTNEKLFF.